This T cell receptor beta chain was sequenced during a study of cytomegalovirus exposure and HLA in healthy donors. Sequencing used immunoSEQ multiplex PCR; TCRdb keeps in-frame clones, though not all of them. The data contain roughly 120,000 clones, 90% to 95% of them singletons. CDR1 and CDR2 from the germline V gene are SGHRS and YFSETQ. The CDR3 sequence is 15 residues long. Trimming left V 6 bases short and J 6 bases short, with 18 bases between. This clone has just one count. Its antigen remains unidentified. Study observations and caveats: The study designated 150 or so TCR beta chains cytomegalovirus-associated. The classifier, whose performance was assessed in both the original and validation cohorts, reportedly diagnosed cytomegalovirus status with high specificity and sensitivity. A few CMV-associated chains were confirmed in vitro to be specific for CMV antigens.

V gene TRBV5-1 combines with J gene TRBJ2-2, with a possible D match to TRBD2 (6 bases). This TCR came from a woman aged 18 to 35 in good health and CMV-seronegative. Sample: PBMCs. In DNA, the CDR3 is TGCGCCAGCATGGTCGGAGGGGATCGGGCCGGGGAGCTGTTTTTT. It specifies CASMVGGDRAGELFF.